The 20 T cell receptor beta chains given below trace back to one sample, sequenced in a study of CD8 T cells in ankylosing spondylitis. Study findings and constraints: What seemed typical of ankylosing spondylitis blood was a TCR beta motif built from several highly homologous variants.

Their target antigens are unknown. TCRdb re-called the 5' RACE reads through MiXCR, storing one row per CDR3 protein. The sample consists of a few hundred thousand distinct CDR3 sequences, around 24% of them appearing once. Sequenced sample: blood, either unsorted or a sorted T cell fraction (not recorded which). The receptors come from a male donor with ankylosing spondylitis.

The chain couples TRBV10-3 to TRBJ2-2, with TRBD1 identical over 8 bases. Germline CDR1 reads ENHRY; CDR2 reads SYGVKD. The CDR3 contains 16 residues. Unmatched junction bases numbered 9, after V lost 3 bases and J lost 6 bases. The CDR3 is CAISEGGQGLSGELFF. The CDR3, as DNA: TGTGCCATCAGTGAAGGAGGACAGGGATTGTCCGGGGAGCTGTTTTTT.

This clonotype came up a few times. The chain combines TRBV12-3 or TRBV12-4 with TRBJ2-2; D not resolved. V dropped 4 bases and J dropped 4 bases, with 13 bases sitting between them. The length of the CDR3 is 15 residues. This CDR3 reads CASSSNYETTGELFF. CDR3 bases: TGTGCCAGCAGTTCAAACTACGAAACCACCGGGGAGCTGTTTTTT.

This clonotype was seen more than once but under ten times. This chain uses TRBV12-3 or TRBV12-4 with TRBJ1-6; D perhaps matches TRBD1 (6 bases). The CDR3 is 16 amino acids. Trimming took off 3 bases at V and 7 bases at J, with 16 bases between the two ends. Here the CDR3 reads CASSFAAGAGNSPLHF. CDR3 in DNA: TGTGCCAGCAGTTTTGCGGCGGGGGCTGGGAATTCACCCCTCCACTTT.

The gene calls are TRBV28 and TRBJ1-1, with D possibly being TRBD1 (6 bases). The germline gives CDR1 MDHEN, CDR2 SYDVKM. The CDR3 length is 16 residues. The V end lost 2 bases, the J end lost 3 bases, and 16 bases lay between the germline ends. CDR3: CASSLGGRGWDTEAFF. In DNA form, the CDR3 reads TGTGCCAGCAGTTTAGGGGGGCGGGGATGGGACACTGAAGCTTTCTTT. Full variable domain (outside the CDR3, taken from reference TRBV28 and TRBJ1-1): DVKVTQSSRYLVKRTGEKVFLECVQDMDHENMFWYRQDPGLGLRLIYFSYDVKMKEKGDIPEGYSVSREKKERFSLILESASTNQTSMYLCASSLGGRGWDTEAFFGQGTRLTVV.

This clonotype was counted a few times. For the CDR3, the DNA is TGCAGCTTTACTCCAGGAGGGAACAGGGAGACCCAGTACTTC. It codes for CSFTPGGNRETQYF. This chain joins TRBV29-1 and TRBJ2-5; D may be TRBD2 (6 bases). CDR3 length equals 14 residues. The V gene lost 8 bases and the J gene lost 5 bases, with 21 bases spanning the gap. CDR1 SQVTM and CDR2 ANQGSEA come from the germline V gene.

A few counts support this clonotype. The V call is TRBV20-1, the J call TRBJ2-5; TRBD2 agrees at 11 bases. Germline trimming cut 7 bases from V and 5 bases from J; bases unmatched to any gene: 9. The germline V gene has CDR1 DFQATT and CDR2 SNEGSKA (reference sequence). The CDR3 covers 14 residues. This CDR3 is CSVLTSGIGETQYF. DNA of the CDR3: TGCAGTGTTTTGACTAGCGGGATAGGGGAGACCCAGTACTTC.

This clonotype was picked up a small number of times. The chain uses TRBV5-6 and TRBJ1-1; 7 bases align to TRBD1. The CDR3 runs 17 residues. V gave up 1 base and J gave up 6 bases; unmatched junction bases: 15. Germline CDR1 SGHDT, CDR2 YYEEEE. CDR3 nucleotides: TGTGCCAGCAGCTTGCTGGTCGGCAGGGGGTTAAGGGCTGAAGCTTTCTTT. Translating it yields CASSLLVGRGLRAEAFF.

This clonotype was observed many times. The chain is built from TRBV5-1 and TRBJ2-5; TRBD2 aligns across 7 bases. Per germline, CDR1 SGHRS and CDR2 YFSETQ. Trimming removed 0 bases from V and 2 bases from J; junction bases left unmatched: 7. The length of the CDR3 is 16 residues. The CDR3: CASSLGVTSYQETQYF. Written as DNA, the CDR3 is TGCGCCAGCAGCTTGGGGGTGACTAGCTATCAAGAGACCCAGTACTTC. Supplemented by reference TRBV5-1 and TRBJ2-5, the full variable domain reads KAGVTQTPRYLIKTRGQQVTLSCSPISGHRSVSWYQQTPGQGLQFLFEYFSETQRNKGNFPGRFSGRQFSNSRSEMNVSTLELGDSALYLCASSLGVTSYQETQYFGPGTRLLVL.

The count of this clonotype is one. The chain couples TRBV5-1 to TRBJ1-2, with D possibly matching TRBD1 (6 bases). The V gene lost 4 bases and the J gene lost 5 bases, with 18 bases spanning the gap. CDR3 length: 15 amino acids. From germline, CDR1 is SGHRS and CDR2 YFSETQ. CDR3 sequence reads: CASSRGGDTLYGYTF. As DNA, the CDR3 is TGCGCCAGCAGCAGAGGTGGGGACACCCTATATGGCTACACCTTC.

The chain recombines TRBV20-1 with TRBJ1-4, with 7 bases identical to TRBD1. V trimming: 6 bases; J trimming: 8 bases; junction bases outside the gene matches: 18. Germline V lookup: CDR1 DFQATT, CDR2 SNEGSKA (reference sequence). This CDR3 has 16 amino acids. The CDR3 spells CSATEVAAGGREKLFF. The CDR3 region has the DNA TGCAGTGCCACCGAAGTAGCGGCAGGGGGAAGGGAAAAACTGTTTTTT.

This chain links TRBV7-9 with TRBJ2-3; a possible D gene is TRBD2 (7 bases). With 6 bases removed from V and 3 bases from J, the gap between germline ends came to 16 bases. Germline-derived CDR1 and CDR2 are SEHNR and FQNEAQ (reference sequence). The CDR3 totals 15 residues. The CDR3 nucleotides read TGTGCCAGCAGTACCCGGGGGGCAGGAACAGATACGCAGTATTTT. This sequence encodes CASSTRGAGTDTQYF.

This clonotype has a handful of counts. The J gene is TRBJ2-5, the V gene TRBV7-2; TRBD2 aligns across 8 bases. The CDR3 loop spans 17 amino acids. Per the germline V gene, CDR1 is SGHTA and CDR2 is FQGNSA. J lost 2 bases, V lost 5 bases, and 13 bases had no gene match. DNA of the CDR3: TGTGCCAGCAGCGCTGGGACTAGTAGGCTTCCGCAAGAGACCCAGTACTTC. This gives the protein CASSAGTSRLPQETQYF.

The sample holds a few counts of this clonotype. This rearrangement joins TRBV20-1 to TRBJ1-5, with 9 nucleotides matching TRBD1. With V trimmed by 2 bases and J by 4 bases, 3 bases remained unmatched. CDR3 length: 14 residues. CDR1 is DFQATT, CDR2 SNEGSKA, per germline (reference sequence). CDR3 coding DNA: TGCAGTGCTAGAAAACAGGGGGCTAATCAGCCCCAGCATTTT. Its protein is CSARKQGANQPQHF.

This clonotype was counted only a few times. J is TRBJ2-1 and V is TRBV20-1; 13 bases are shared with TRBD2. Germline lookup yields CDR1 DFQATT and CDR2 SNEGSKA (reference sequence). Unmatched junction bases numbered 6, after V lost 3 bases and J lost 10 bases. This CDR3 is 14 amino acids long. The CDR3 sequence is CSARTGLAGSEQFF. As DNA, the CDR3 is TGCAGTGCTAGGACGGGACTAGCGGGAAGCGAGCAGTTCTTC.

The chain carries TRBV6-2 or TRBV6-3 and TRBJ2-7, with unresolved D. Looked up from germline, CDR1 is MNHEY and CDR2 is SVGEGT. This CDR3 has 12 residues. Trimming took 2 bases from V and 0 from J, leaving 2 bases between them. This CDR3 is CASSYPSYEQYF. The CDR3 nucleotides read TGTGCCAGCAGTTACCCCTCCTACGAGCAGTACTTC.

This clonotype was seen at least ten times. Here the CDR3 reads CATSDPAGTDINNEQFF. In DNA form, the CDR3 reads TGTGCCACCAGTGACCCAGCCGGGACAGACATTAACAATGAGCAGTTCTTC. This chain connects TRBV24-1 to TRBJ2-1; 7 nucleotides agree with TRBD1. Germline V CDR1 and CDR2: KGHDR, SFDVKD. Trimming removed 4 bases from V and 5 bases from J; junction bases left unmatched: 13. The CDR3 totals 17 residues.

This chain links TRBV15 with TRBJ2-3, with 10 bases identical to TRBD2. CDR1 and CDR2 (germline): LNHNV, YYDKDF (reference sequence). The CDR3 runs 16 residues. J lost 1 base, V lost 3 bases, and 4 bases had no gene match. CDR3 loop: CATSSHGTSGTDTQYF. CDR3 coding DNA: TGTGCCACCAGCAGCCACGGGACTAGCGGCACAGATACGCAGTATTTT.

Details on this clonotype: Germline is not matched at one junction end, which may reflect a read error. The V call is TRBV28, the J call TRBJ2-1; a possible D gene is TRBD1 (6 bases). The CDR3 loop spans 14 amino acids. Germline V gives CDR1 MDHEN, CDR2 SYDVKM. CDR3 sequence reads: CASSLTGTYNEQLF. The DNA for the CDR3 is TGTGCCAGCAGTTTAACAGGGACATACAATGAGCAGTTATTC.

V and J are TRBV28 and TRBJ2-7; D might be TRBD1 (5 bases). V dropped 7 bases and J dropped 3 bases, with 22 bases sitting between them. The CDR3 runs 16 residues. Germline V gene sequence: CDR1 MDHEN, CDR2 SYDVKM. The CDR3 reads CASTSPRGPVSYEQYF. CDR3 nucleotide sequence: TGTGCCAGCACTTCTCCTAGGGGCCCTGTAAGCTACGAGCAGTACTTC. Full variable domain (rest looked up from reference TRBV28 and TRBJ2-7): DVKVTQSSRYLVKRTGEKVFLECVQDMDHENMFWYRQDPGLGLRLIYFSYDVKMKEKGDIPEGYSVSREKKERFSLILESASTNQTSMYLCASTSPRGPVSYEQYFGPGTRLTVT.

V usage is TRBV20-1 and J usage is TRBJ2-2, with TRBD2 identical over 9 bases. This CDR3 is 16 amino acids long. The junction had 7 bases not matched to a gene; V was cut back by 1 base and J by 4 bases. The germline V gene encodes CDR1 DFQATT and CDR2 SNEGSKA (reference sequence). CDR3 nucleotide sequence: TGCAGTGCTAGAGCAGCGGGACTAGCAAGCACCGGGGAGCTGTTTTTT. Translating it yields CSARAAGLASTGELFF.